Following are 2 T cell receptor beta chains from one sample sequenced in a study of shared clonotypes between healthy human individuals. Using immunoSEQ multiplex PCR, the repertoire was profiled, and TCRdb retains in-frame clones only, with some absent. The sample has approximately 320,000 clones; approximately 79% are singletons. Specimen: memory CD4+ T cells sorted from blood. Subset of the sample: CD45RA-negative fraction. These receptors were collected from a man aged 25 to 45 in good health.

About this clone itself: This could be a read error, since a much larger clone is one nucleotide away. The chain has TRBV7-9 and TRBJ2-3; 10 bases agree with TRBD2. Germline-derived CDR1 and CDR2 are SEHNR and FQNEAQ (reference sequence). There are 16 residues in the CDR3. J was trimmed by 4 bases and V by 1 base; bases with no gene match: 5. CDR3 nucleotide sequence: TGTGCCAGCAGCTTAGGAGCTAGCGGGAGTGCAGATACGCAGTATTTT. Translated: CASSLGASGSADTQYF. Combining the CDR3 with reference TRBV7-9 and TRBJ2-3 gives the whole variable domain DTGVSQNPRHKITKRGQNVTFRCDPISEHNRLYWYRQTLGQGPEFLTYFQNEAQLEKSRLLSDRFSAERPKGSFSTLEIQRTEQGDSAMYLCASSLGASGSADTQYFGPGTRLTVL.

The rearrangement joins TRBV27 to TRBJ2-5, with TRBD1 matching over 7 bases. The CDR3 contains 15 residues. Per the germline V gene, CDR1 is MNHEY and CDR2 is SMNVEV (reference sequence). With 3 bases clipped from V and 1 base from J, the junction kept 5 bases outside the gene matches. The CDR3 DNA is TGTGCCAGCAGTTTGATGACAGGGACCCAAGAGACCCAGTACTTC. Protein product: CASSLMTGTQETQYF.